Listed below are T cell receptor beta chains from one sample, sequenced in a study of control samples from healthy donors and cancer patients. Assay used: immunoSEQ multiplex PCR; TCRdb lists only in-frame clones, some missing. The sample includes about 95,000 clones, about 88% of them seen just once. The sequenced sample consisted of blood. The receptors were gathered from a woman aged 70-85 years in good health. CDR3s include the opening cysteine and the closing phenylalanine or tryptophan. The D gene is left open where the match is weak. Clone sizes are given selectively: once, few, many, or a class where the clone is expanded.

cdr3_aa	cdr3_nt	cdr3_length	d_call	v_call	clone_size	j_call
CASSYPTKSSPGTSDNEQFF	TGTGCCAGCAGTTACCCTACGAAGAGTTCCCCCGGGACATCGGACAATGAGCAGTTCTTC	20	-	TRBV6-2/TRBV6-3	few	TRBJ2-1
CASSSLAGGYNEQFF	TGTGCCAGCAGCTCATTAGCGGGTGGGTACAATGAGCAGTTCTTC	15	TRBD2	TRBV13	-	TRBJ2-1
CASSSRTSSTDTQYF	TGTGCCAGCAGCTCGAGGACATCTAGCACAGATACGCAGTATTTT	15	-	TRBV7-2	-	TRBJ2-3
CASSLLEQFF	TGTGCCAGCAGCTTGTTGGAGCAGTTCTTC	10	-	TRBV7-9	-	TRBJ2-1
CASSPSTGELFF	TGTGCCAGCAGTCCCTCTACCGGGGAGCTGTTTTTT	12	-	TRBV7-3	-	TRBJ2-2
CASSRELLQGQGNEAFF	TGTGCCAGCAGCCGAGAGCTACTACAGGGACAGGGAAACGAAGCTTTCTTT	17	TRBD1	TRBV9	-	TRBJ1-1
CASSMRFNYGYTF	TGTGCCAGTAGTATGCGGTTTAACTATGGCTACACCTTC	13	-	TRBV19	-	TRBJ1-2
CASSFNRGEPQHF	TGTGCCAGCAGTTTTAACAGGGGGGAGCCCCAGCATTTT	13	TRBD1	TRBV6-5	-	TRBJ1-5
CASSETGGGDRAKNIQYF	TGTGCCAGCAGTGAAACCGGGGGAGGGGATAGGGCCAAAAACATTCAGTACTTC	18	TRBD2	TRBV2	-	TRBJ2-4
CASSHPRDFTHEQYF	TGTGCCAGCAGTCACCCCAGGGATTTCACCCACGAGCAGTACTTC	15	-	TRBV5-8	-	TRBJ2-7
CASSEAAYGYTF	TGTGCCAGCAGTGAGGCAGCCTATGGCTACACCTTC	12	-	TRBV6-6	few	TRBJ1-2
CASSQERTRDYEQYF	TGCGCCAGCAGCCAAGAGAGGACTAGGGACTACGAGCAGTACTTC	15	TRBD2	TRBV4-1	-	TRBJ2-7
CASVGLGESSYTF	TGTGCCAGCGTGGGGTTGGGGGAGAGTAGCTACACCTTC	13	-	TRBV5-4	-	TRBJ1-2
CASTSGGDIQYF	TGTGCCAGCACTAGCGGCGGGGACATTCAGTACTTC	12	TRBD2	TRBV2	-	TRBJ2-4
CASRGGSRTDTQYF	TGTGCCAGCCGGGGCGGCAGCCGCACAGATACGCAGTATTTT	14	-	TRBV6-5	-	TRBJ2-3
CASSPAGDQPQHF	TGTGCCAGCTCACCAGCGGGGGATCAGCCCCAGCATTTT	13	-	TRBV18	-	TRBJ1-5
CASRRLNEQFF	TGTGCCAGCAGACGGCTCAATGAGCAGTTCTTC	11	-	TRBV28	-	TRBJ2-1
CASSLEGPSLGEQYF	TGCGCCAGCAGCTTGGAGGGCCCCTCCTTGGGGGAGCAGTACTTC	15	-	TRBV5-1	-	TRBJ2-7
CASSQDPTGGGYGYTF	TGTGCCAGCAGCCAAGACCCGACAGGGGGCGGCTATGGCTACACCTTC	16	TRBD1	TRBV4-2	-	TRBJ1-2
CATSDFLTSGGSSYNEQFF	TGTGCCACCAGTGATTTCCTTACTAGCGGGGGGAGCTCCTACAATGAGCAGTTCTTC	19	TRBD2	TRBV24-1	-	TRBJ2-1
CASSPLGDNYGYTF	TGTGCCAGCTCACCACTCGGGGATAACTATGGCTACACCTTC	14	-	TRBV18	-	TRBJ1-2
CASSQVGGRLEAFF	TGTGCCAGCAGCCAAGTTGGGGGGCGACTTGAAGCTTTCTTT	14	-	TRBV3-1/TRBV3-2	-	TRBJ1-1
CASSQALRDRHEQYF	TGTGCCAGCAGCCAAGCCCTACGGGACCGCCACGAGCAGTACTTC	15	-	TRBV3-1/TRBV3-2	-	TRBJ2-7
CASSLGRMTAGYTF	TGTGCCAGCAGCTTAGGTCGGATGACAGCTGGCTACACCTTC	14	-	TRBV11-2	few	TRBJ1-2
CASSLEGNTEAFF	TGTGCCAGCAGCTTAGAGGGGAACACTGAAGCTTTCTTT	13	-	TRBV11-1	-	TRBJ1-1
CASSLGVNEQFF	TGCGCCAGCAGCTTGGGGGTAAATGAGCAGTTCTTC	12	-	TRBV5-1	-	TRBJ2-1
CASSLGGVQETQYF	TGCGCCAGCAGCTTGGGAGGGGTTCAAGAGACCCAGTACTTC	14	-	TRBV5-1	-	TRBJ2-5
CSAREVEKLFF	TGCAGTGCTAGAGAAGTTGAAAAACTGTTTTTT	11	-	TRBV20-1	-	TRBJ1-4
CASSESSRFQETQYF	TGCGCCAGCAGTGAGTCCTCCAGGTTCCAAGAGACCCAGTACTTC	15	-	TRBV10-2	-	TRBJ2-5
CASSLGRAENTEAFF	TGTGCCAGCAGCTTGGGGAGGGCAGAGAACACTGAAGCTTTCTTT	15	-	TRBV5-5	few	TRBJ1-1
CASSLIPSGVDEQYF	TGTGCCAGCAGCTTAATCCCTAGCGGGGTGGACGAGCAGTACTTC	15	TRBD2	TRBV7-3	-	TRBJ2-7
CASSIKRGPRYNEQFF	TGTGCCAGTAGTATCAAAAGGGGGCCCAGATACAATGAGCAGTTCTTC	16	TRBD1	TRBV19	-	TRBJ2-1
CASSNQGAAETQYF	TGTGCCAGCAGCAATCAGGGGGCCGCAGAGACCCAGTACTTC	14	TRBD1	TRBV7-9	-	TRBJ2-5
CASSQSSGTEAFF	TGTGCCAGCAGTCAGTCGAGCGGGACTGAAGCTTTCTTT	13	-	TRBV6-5	-	TRBJ1-1
CASSVEKGARETQYF	TGTGCCAGCAGCGTAGAGAAGGGGGCGCGAGAGACCCAGTACTTC	15	TRBD1	TRBV9	-	TRBJ2-5
CASSLGQGVGNTIYF	TGTGCCAGCAGCCTGGGACAGGGAGTAGGAAACACCATATATTTT	15	TRBD1	TRBV7-9	-	TRBJ1-3
CASSPSIMGQRTEAFF	TGTGCCAGCAGCCCCTCCATTATGGGACAGAGAACTGAAGCTTTCTTT	16	TRBD1	TRBV11-2	-	TRBJ1-1
CASSPPGRGGYTF	TGTGCCAGCTCACCCCCTGGTCGGGGAGGCTACACCTTC	13	-	TRBV18	-	TRBJ1-2
CATSKSVPTNEKLFF	TGTGCCACCAGCAAATCAGTGCCAACTAATGAAAAACTGTTTTTT	15	-	TRBV10-3	-	TRBJ1-4
CASSLSQGAYYGYTF	TGTGCCAGCAGCTTAAGCCAGGGGGCTTACTATGGCTACACCTTC	15	TRBD1	TRBV7-8	-	TRBJ1-2
CASSGDLGNTIYF	TGTGCCAGCAGTGGGGACCTCGGAAACACCATATATTTT	13	-	TRBV2	-	TRBJ1-3
CASSPSGAGGDTQYF	TGTGCCAGCAGTCCGAGTGGGGCGGGAGGAGATACGCAGTATTTT	15	TRBD2	TRBV6-5	-	TRBJ2-3